Below are 32 T cell receptor beta chains sequenced from a single sample in a study of identical twins. TCRdb ran MiXCR on the 5' RACE reads and lists one entry per CDR3 protein. The sample holds 200,000 to 300,000 distinct CDR3 sequences, approximately 7.9% seen once. A further study also used this sample, focusing on yellow fever vaccine responses in identical twins.

The sequencing input was CD8+ T cells sorted from blood. The receptors come from a woman aged 18-29 years in good health.

The rearrangement joins TRBV6-2 or TRBV6-3 to TRBJ1-4; D not certain. The CDR3 length is 14 residues. V was trimmed by 6 bases and J by 8 bases, leaving 16 bases between them. Germline V CDR1 and CDR2: MNHEY, SVGEGT. The CDR3: CASRQTPSGEKLFF. The CDR3 nucleotides read TGTGCCAGCAGACAGACCCCGTCAGGCGAAAAACTGTTTTTT.

This clonotype was counted only a few times. This chain uses TRBV24-1 with TRBJ2-7; unclear D gene. Germline CDR1 KGHDR, CDR2 SFDVKD. V dropped 5 bases and J dropped 4 bases, with 5 bases sitting between them. CDR3 length: 11 residues. The CDR3 region is CATSGVYEQYV. In DNA form, the CDR3 reads TGTGCCACCAGTGGGGTTTACGAGCAGTACGTC.

This clonotype was seen only a few times. The gene calls are TRBV12-3 or TRBV12-4 and TRBJ2-1, with 11 bases aligning to TRBD2. This CDR3 spans 19 amino acids. The ends lost 6 bases at V and 3 bases at J; junction bases unmatched: 16. In DNA form, the CDR3 reads TGTGCCAGCAGCCAACCCGGGACTAGCGGTCGGGTGGGCTACAATGAGCAGTTCTTC. Its translation is CASSQPGTSGRVGYNEQFF.

This clonotype has ten or more counts. V usage is TRBV7-7 and J usage is TRBJ2-7; possibly TRBD2 for D (6 bases). The CDR3 loop spans 15 amino acids. Germline CDR1 reads SSHAT; CDR2 reads FNYEAQ (reference sequence). Trimming took off 6 bases at V and 0 bases at J, with 15 bases between the two ends. Here the CDR3 reads CASSPLALSSYEQYF. Written as DNA, the CDR3 is TGTGCCAGCAGTCCCCTAGCGCTTAGCTCCTACGAGCAGTACTTC. The full variable domain, completed using reference TRBV7-7 and TRBJ2-7, is GAGVSQSPRYKVTKRGQDVTLRCDPISSHATLYWYQQALGQGPEFLTYFNYEAQPDKSGLPSDRFSAERPEGSISTLTIQRTEQRDSAMYRCASSPLALSSYEQYFGPGTRLTVT.

This clonotype was detected many times. The V and J genes are TRBV25-1 and TRBJ2-1; D not resolved. From germline, CDR1 is MGHDK and CDR2 SYGVNS. The CDR3 totals 14 residues. Trimming took off 7 bases at V and 2 bases at J, with 12 bases between the two ends. CDR3 DNA: TGTGCCAGCACCGAAGCTGGGGCCTACAATGAGCAGTTCTTC. It is translated as CASTEAGAYNEQFF. The whole variable domain, remainder taken from reference TRBV25-1 and TRBJ2-1, is EADIYQTPRYLVIGTGKKITLECSQTMGHDKMYWYQQDPGMELHLIHYSYGVNSTEKGDLSSESTVSRIRTEHFPLTLESARPSHTSQYLCASTEAGAYNEQFFGPGTRLTVL.

This clonotype was seen only a few times. The V call is TRBV7-8, the J call TRBJ1-2, with a weak D call TRBD1 (6 bases). This CDR3 region has 13 residues. CDR1 SGHVS and CDR2 FQNEAQ come from the germline V gene. Trimming pared 3 bases from V and 4 bases from J, leaving 9 bases between. Written as DNA, the CDR3 is TGTGCCAGCAGCTTGCAGGGGTTCTATGGCTACACCTTC. It specifies CASSLQGFYGYTF.

In its sample, this clonotype was seen many times. The chain has TRBV20-1 and TRBJ2-5, with D perhaps TRBD1 (5 bases). The germline gives CDR1 DFQATT, CDR2 SNEGSKA (reference sequence). The CDR3 runs 15 residues. V lost 6 bases and J lost 1, with 18 bases in between. The CDR3 here is CSANTGQTSQETQYF. The CDR3 nucleotides read TGCAGTGCGAACACAGGCCAAACGAGCCAAGAGACCCAGTACTTC.

This chain uses TRBV6-5 with TRBJ2-2, with D possibly TRBD1 on 6 matching bases. Germline V gene data show CDR1 as MNHEY and CDR2 as SVGAGI. V dropped 2 bases and J dropped 4 bases, with 8 bases sitting between them. The CDR3 totals 14 residues. CDR3 loop: CASSYEGVTGELFF. The CDR3 bases are TGTGCCAGCAGTTACGAGGGGGTCACCGGGGAGCTGTTTTTT.

The chain couples TRBV7-6 to TRBJ2-1, with 9 bases matching TRBD1. V gave up 3 bases and J gave up 3 bases; unmatched junction bases: 6. The CDR3 has 16 amino acids. CDR1 and CDR2 (germline): SGHVS, FNYEAQ. CDR3 sequence reads: CASSFTGDRDYNEQFF. Here the CDR3 DNA reads TGTGCCAGCAGCTTCACTGGGGACAGGGACTACAATGAGCAGTTCTTC.

The chain joins TRBV7-3 to TRBJ2-1, with 9 bases identical to TRBD1. V shed 2 bases and J 3 bases; nucleotides not matched to a gene: 2. CDR1 is SGHTA, CDR2 FQGTGA, per germline. The CDR3 contains 15 residues. The CDR3 nucleotides are TGTGCCAGCAGCTTAGGACAGGGGTTCTACAATGAGCAGTTCTTC. As protein: CASSLGQGFYNEQFF.

The chain combines TRBV29-1 with TRBJ2-1, with D possibly called TRBD1 or TRBD2 (5 bases each). The CDR3 contains 16 residues. V shed 3 bases and J shed 1 base, with 16 bases lying between them. Germline V gene data show CDR1 as SQVTM and CDR2 as ANQGSEA. CDR3 bases: TGCAGCGTTGAGGGGGAGACTGAGTTATCCTACAATGAGCAGTTCTTC. It is translated as CSVEGETELSYNEQFF.

This clonotype was counted a few times. The V and J genes are TRBV27 and TRBJ2-5; no reliable D call. CDR3 size: 16 residues. Germline CDR1 MNHEY, CDR2 SMNVEV (reference sequence). The germline V and J ends were trimmed by 6 bases and 3 bases, with 20 bases remaining between them. DNA of the CDR3: TGTGCCAGCAGCCACCAGTTTGGATGGGCAGAAGAGACCCAGTACTTC. It yields the protein CASSHQFGWAEETQYF.

This clonotype was seen only a few times. The chain recombines TRBV20-1 with TRBJ2-1; 12 positions agree with TRBD2. CDR1 and CDR2 (germline): DFQATT, SNEGSKA (reference sequence). CDR3 length equals 14 residues. Germline trimming cut 5 bases from V and 10 bases from J; bases unmatched to any gene: 9. The CDR3 sequence: CSAPRLAGDEEQFF. The CDR3 nucleotides read TGCAGTGCTCCCCGACTAGCGGGAGATGAAGAGCAGTTCTTC.

This clonotype was observed a handful of times. The V gene is TRBV5-5, the J gene TRBJ2-1; TRBD2 aligns across 11 bases. This CDR3 spans 16 amino acids. Germline CDR1 is SGHKS and CDR2 is YYEKEE (reference sequence). V was pared by 1 base and J by 9 bases, with 9 bases of the junction left unmatched. CDR3 in DNA: TGTGCCAGCAGCTTGACTAGCGGGAGAATGGACGGTGAGCAGTTCTTC. It codes for CASSLTSGRMDGEQFF.

V gene TRBV7-9 combines with J gene TRBJ2-1, with a weak D call TRBD2 (5 bases). V was trimmed by 1 base and J by 8 bases, leaving 12 bases between them. CDR1 and CDR2 from the germline V gene are SEHNR and FQNEAQ (reference sequence). The CDR3 loop spans 14 amino acids. CDR3 amino acids: CASSLERDWDEQFF. In nucleotides, the CDR3 is TGTGCCAGCAGCTTAGAACGGGATTGGGATGAGCAGTTCTTC.

This clonotype was detected many times. The CDR3 coding sequence is TGTGCCAGCAGCGCCGCTGGCGGGACTAGCGGCACAGATACGCAGTATTTT. Residues: CASSAAGGTSGTDTQYF. The chain has TRBV9 and TRBJ2-3, with 10 bases fitting TRBD2. The CDR3 runs to 17 residues. Per the germline V gene, CDR1 is SGDLS and CDR2 is YYNGEE. Unmatched junction bases numbered 8, after V lost 3 bases and J lost 1 base.

This clonotype was counted between two and nine times. The chain has TRBV20-1 and TRBJ2-3; TRBD2 aligns across 11 bases. The V segment lost 5 bases and the J segment 0 bases; nucleotides outside the gene matches: 7. The CDR3 spans 16 residues. Germline assignment: CDR1 DFQATT and CDR2 SNEGSKA (reference sequence). CDR3 in DNA: TGCAGTGCTGGCTTAGCGGGGGGGTCTAGCACAGATACGCAGTATTTT. Its protein product is CSAGLAGGSSTDTQYF.

The genes are TRBV6-5 and TRBJ2-7; no reliable D call. The V end lost 2 bases, the J end lost 3 bases, and 11 bases lay between the germline ends. The CDR3 sequence is 14 residues long. Germline V gene data show CDR1 as MNHEY and CDR2 as SVGAGI. The CDR3 loop reads CASSYRDLGYEQYV. The CDR3 DNA reads as TGTGCCAGCAGTTACAGGGATCTTGGCTACGAGCAGTACGTC.

V usage is TRBV28 and J usage is TRBJ2-3, with TRBD2 matching 7 bases. The V segment lost 6 bases and the J segment 2 bases; nucleotides outside the gene matches: 14. The CDR3 covers 17 residues. The germline V gene has CDR1 MDHEN and CDR2 SYDVKM. The CDR3 reads CASRPEKLATPTDTQYF. The CDR3 nucleotides read TGTGCCAGCAGGCCGGAAAAACTAGCGACCCCCACAGATACGCAGTATTTT.

The rearrangement joins TRBV28 to TRBJ2-2; D unresolved. The CDR3 is made up of 15 amino acids. In germline, CDR1 is MDHEN, CDR2 SYDVKM. Trimming took 1 base from V and 2 from J, leaving 8 bases between them. In DNA, the CDR3 is TGTGCCAGCAGTTTATCTGGGTACAACACCGGGGAGCTGTTTTTT. It translates to CASSLSGYNTGELFF.

This clonotype was detected a few times. The V and J genes are TRBV27 and TRBJ2-3; D remains ambiguous. V lost 0 bases to trimming and J lost 10 bases, with 14 bases between them. The germline V gene has CDR1 MNHEY and CDR2 SMNVEV (reference sequence). There are 14 residues in the CDR3. Written as DNA, the CDR3 is TGTGCCAGCAGTTTATCGATTGCTACGAGTGCGCAGTATTTT. The encoded protein is CASSLSIATSAQYF.

The chain couples TRBV7-9 to TRBJ2-2; 11 bases agree with TRBD1. This CDR3 spans 17 amino acids. Germline V gene sequence: CDR1 SEHNR, CDR2 FQNEAQ (reference sequence). V was clipped by 5 bases and J by 3 bases; unmatched bases: 8. The chain's CDR3 is CASSGGRTGGYTGELFF. The CDR3 DNA sequence: TGTGCCAGCAGCGGAGGCCGGACAGGGGGCTACACCGGGGAGCTGTTTTTT.

There are a few counts of this clonotype. V gene TRBV12-3 or TRBV12-4 combines with J gene TRBJ2-7, with 7 bases fitting TRBD1. Trimming cost V 3 bases and J 6 bases; bases outside gene matches: 2. The CDR3 spans 12 residues. The CDR3 nucleotides read TGTGCCAGCAGTTTCGAGGGGGCCGAGCAGTACTTC. Translating gives CASSFEGAEQYF.

There are a few counts of this clonotype. The chain joins TRBV4-1 to TRBJ2-1, with 7 nucleotides matching TRBD2. Germline CDR1 reads MGHRA; CDR2 reads YSYEKL. The CDR3 is 16 amino acids. V lost 0 bases and J lost 4; bases outside the gene matches: 6. The CDR3 protein is CASSQDGLEHYNEQFF. The CDR3 bases are TGCGCCAGCAGCCAAGATGGACTAGAACATTACAATGAGCAGTTCTTC.

This clonotype was observed many times. The CDR3 region has the DNA TGTGCCAGCAGTTTCGGAGCCCATGAGCAGTTCTTC. Residues: CASSFGAHEQFF. The V and J genes are TRBV12-3 or TRBV12-4 and TRBJ2-1; D gene uncertain. The V and J ends lost 3 bases and 8 bases respectively, with 8 bases between them. The CDR3 extends over 12 amino acids.

Ten or more counts support this clonotype. The chain employs TRBV25-1 and TRBJ1-5, with D uncertain. With 2 bases removed from V and 3 bases from J, the gap between germline ends came to 2 bases. Germline CDR1 reads MGHDK; CDR2 reads SYGVNS. This CDR3 is 12 amino acids long. CDR3 in amino acids: CASSEDNQPQHF. For the CDR3, the DNA is TGTGCCAGCAGTGAAGACAATCAGCCCCAGCATTTT.

This clonotype occurred a few times. The chain employs TRBV2 and TRBJ2-3; no clear D. V lost 2 bases to trimming and J lost 4 bases, with 7 bases between them. The CDR3 contains 13 residues. The germline gives CDR1 SNHLY, CDR2 FYNNEI. Here the CDR3 DNA reads TGTGCCAGCAGTGAATCAGGCGCAGATACGCAGTATTTT. It translates to CASSESGADTQYF.

The chain is built from TRBV25-1 and TRBJ2-7; 9 bases fit TRBD2. Unmatched junction bases numbered 3, after V lost 2 bases and J lost 1 base. Germline V gene sequence: CDR1 MGHDK, CDR2 SYGVNS. This CDR3 region has 15 residues. CDR3 in amino acids: CASSELAGPSYEQYF. For the CDR3, the DNA is TGTGCCAGCAGTGAACTAGCGGGACCTTCCTACGAGCAGTACTTC.

This clonotype was observed many times. The chain uses TRBV4-1 and TRBJ2-7; maybe TRBD1 (5 bases). Germline CDR1 reads MGHRA; CDR2 reads YSYEKL. CDR3 length: 15 residues. Trimming pared 4 bases from V and 2 bases from J, leaving 15 bases between. The CDR3 region is CASSLGSGSTYEQYF. CDR3 DNA sequence: TGCGCCAGCAGCCTCGGATCAGGGTCCACCTACGAGCAGTACTTC.

The sample holds many counts of this clonotype. This chain connects TRBV27 to TRBJ1-1; TRBD1 aligns across 7 bases. Trimming took 6 bases from V and 4 from J; bases not matched to a gene: 2. Germline CDR1 MNHEY, CDR2 SMNVEV (reference sequence). This CDR3 has 12 residues. CDR3 sequence reads: CASRTGATEAFF. As DNA, the CDR3 is TGTGCCAGCAGAACAGGGGCCACTGAAGCTTTCTTT.

The genes are TRBV7-8 and TRBJ2-3; TRBD2 matches 7 bases. The trim removed 5 bases at V and 3 bases at J, leaving 5 bases unmatched. Germline lookup yields CDR1 SGHVS and CDR2 FQNEAQ. There are 14 residues in the CDR3. DNA of the CDR3: TGTGCCAGCAGCGAAGAAGCGGGGACAGATACGCAGTATTTT. Amino acids: CASSEEAGTDTQYF. The complete variable domain, with remaining parts taken from reference TRBV7-8 and TRBJ2-3, reads GAGVSQSPRYKVAKRGQDVALRCDPISGHVSLFWYQQALGQGPEFLTYFQNEAQLDKSGLPSDRFFAERPEGSVSTLKIQRTQQEDSAVYLCASSEEAGTDTQYFGPGTRLTVL.

The chain carries TRBV9 and TRBJ2-5; 8 bases are a match to TRBD2. Per the germline V gene, CDR1 is SGDLS and CDR2 is YYNGEE. This CDR3 is 14 amino acids long. After removal of 3 bases from V and 5 bases from J, the junction contained 6 bases not matched to a gene. In DNA form, the CDR3 reads TGTGCCAGCAGCGGCGGGGGGCAGGGGGAGACCCAGTACTTC. Translated: CASSGGGQGETQYF.